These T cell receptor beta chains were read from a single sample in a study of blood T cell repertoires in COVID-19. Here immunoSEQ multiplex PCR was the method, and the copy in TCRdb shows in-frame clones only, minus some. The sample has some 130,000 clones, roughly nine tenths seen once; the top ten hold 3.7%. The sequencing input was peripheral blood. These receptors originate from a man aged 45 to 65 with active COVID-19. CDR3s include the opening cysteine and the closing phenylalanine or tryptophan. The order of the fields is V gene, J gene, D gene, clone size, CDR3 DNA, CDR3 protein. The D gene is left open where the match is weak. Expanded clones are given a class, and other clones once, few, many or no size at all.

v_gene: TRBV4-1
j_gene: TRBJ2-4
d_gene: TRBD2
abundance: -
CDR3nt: TGCGCCAGCAGCCAAGGGGTTCTAGCGGGGGACCTAGCCAAAAACATTCAGTACTTC
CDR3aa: CASSQGVLAGDLAKNIQYF

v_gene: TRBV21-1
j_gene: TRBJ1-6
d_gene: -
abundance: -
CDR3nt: TGTGCCAGCAGCAAAGTTAGGGCGGGGAGGAGTAATTCACCCCTCCACTTT
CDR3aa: CASSKVRAGRSNSPLHF

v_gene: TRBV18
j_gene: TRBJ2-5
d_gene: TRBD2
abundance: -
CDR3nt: TGTGCCAGCCCCGGAATAGCGGGGGTGGAGACCCAGTACTTC
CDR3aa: CASPGIAGVETQYF

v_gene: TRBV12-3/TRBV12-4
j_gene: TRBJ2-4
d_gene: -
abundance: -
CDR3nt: TGTGCCAGCACCTCAGCCAAAAACATTCAGTACTTC
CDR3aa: CASTSAKNIQYF

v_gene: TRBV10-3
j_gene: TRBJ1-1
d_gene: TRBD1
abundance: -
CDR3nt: TGTGCCACCACCGGGACAGGTTTGACTTTCTTT
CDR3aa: CATTGTGLTFF

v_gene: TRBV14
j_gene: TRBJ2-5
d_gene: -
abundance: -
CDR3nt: TGTGCCAGCAGCCAGATGTTCGGTCCCCAAGAGACCCAGTACTTC
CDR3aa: CASSQMFGPQETQYF

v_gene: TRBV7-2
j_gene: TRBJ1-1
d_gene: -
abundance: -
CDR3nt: TGTGCCAGCAGCTTTTCCGGGAACACTGAAGCTTTCTTT
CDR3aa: CASSFSGNTEAFF

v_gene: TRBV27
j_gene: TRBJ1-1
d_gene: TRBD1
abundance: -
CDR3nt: TGTGCCAGCAGTTTATCCCCAGGGGGGATCACTGAAGCTTTCTTT
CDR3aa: CASSLSPGGITEAFF

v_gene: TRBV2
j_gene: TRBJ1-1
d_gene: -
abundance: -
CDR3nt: TGTGCCAGCATTAGAGGGTTAAGCGGCACTGAAGCTTTCTTT
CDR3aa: CASIRGLSGTEAFF

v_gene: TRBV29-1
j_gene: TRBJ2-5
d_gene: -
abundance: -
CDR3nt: TGCAGCGCGGGACTCTCGGGGGGCTTAGAGACCCAGTACTTC
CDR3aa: CSAGLSGGLETQYF

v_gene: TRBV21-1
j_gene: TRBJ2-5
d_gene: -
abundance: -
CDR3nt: TGTGCCAGCAGCAAACCCGGGACAGAGGAGACCCAGTACTTC
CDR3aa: CASSKPGTEETQYF

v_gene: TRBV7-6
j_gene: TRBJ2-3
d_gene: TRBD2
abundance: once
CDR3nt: TGTGCCAGCAGCTTAGCGCTACTAGCGGAGAGCACAGATACGCAGTATTTT
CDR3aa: CASSLALLAESTDTQYF

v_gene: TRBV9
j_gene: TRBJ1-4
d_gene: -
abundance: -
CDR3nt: TGTGCCAGCAGCGTTGGGGGGGATAATGAAAAACTGTTTTTT
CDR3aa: CASSVGGDNEKLFF

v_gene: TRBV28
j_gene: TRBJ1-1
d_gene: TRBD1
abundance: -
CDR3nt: TGTGCCAGCAAGCCGGGACAGATGAACACTGAAGCTTTCTTT
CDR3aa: CASKPGQMNTEAFF

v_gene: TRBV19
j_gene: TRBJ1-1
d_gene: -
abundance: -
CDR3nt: TGTGCCAGTAGTCCGAACAGGGTCATGAACACTGAAGCTTTCTTT
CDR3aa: CASSPNRVMNTEAFF

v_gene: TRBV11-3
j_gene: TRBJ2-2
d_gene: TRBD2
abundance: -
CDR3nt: TGTGCCAGCAGCTTAGGGACTAGCGGGGCCCATGGGAACACCGGGGAGCTGTTTTTT
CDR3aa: CASSLGTSGAHGNTGELFF

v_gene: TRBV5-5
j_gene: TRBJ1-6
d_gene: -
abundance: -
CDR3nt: TGTGCCAGCAGCTTGGCCCCTTCCGGACAGAATTCACCCCTCCACTTT
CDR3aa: CASSLAPSGQNSPLHF

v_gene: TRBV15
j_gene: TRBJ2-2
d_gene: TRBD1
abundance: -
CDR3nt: TGTGCCACCAGCAGAGATTGGGGGACAGGGAACACCGGGGAGCTGTTTTTT
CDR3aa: CATSRDWGTGNTGELFF

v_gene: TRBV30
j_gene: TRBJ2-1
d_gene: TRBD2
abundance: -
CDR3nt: TGTGCCTGGAGTTCGGGACTAGGGATTTCTCATGAGCAGTTCTTC
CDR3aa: CAWSSGLGISHEQFF

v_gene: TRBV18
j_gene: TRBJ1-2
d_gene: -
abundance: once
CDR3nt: TGTGCCAGCTCACCACCGGGGGGGGACGGCTATGGCTACACCTTC
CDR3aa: CASSPPGGDGYGYTF

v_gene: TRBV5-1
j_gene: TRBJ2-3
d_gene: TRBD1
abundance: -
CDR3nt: TGCGCCAGCAGCCCGGCCGGGACAGGGGGCACAGATACGCAGTATTTT
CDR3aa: CASSPAGTGGTDTQYF

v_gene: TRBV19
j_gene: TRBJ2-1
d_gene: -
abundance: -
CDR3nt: TGTGCCAGTAGCTCGGGACTCCCCGGGAACAATGAGCAGTTCTTC
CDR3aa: CASSSGLPGNNEQFF

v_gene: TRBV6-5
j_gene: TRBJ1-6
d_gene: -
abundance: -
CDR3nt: TGTGCCAGCGGAGAGGGATATAATTCACCCCTCCACTTT
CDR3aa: CASGEGYNSPLHF

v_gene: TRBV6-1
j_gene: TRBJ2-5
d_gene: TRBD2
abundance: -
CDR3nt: TGTGCCAGCAGTGACCTGGGACTAGCGGGGGGTACCCAGTACTTC
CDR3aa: CASSDLGLAGGTQYF

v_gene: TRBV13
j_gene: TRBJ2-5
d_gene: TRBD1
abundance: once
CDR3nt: TGTGCCAGCAGCCCCCGGACAGGGGCAACGAAAGAGACCCAGTACTTC
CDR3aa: CASSPRTGATKETQYF

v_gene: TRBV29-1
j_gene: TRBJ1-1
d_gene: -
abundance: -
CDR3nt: TGCAGCGTTGAAGCGGTGTCAGGGATGTGGACTGAAGCTTTCTTT
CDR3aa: CSVEAVSGMWTEAFF

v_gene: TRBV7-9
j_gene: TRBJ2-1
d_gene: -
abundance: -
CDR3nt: TGTGCCAGCAGCTTAGCGCAGGGAATGTTCTTC
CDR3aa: CASSLAQGMFF

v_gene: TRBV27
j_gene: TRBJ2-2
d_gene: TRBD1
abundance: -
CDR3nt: TGTGCCAGCAGAGGGACAGCCACATCCACCGGGGAGCTGTTTTTT
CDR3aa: CASRGTATSTGELFF

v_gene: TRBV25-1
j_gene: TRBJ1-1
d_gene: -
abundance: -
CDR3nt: TGTGCCAGCAGGGAGACAGCAAGGAACACTGAAGCTTTCTTT
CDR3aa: CASRETARNTEAFF

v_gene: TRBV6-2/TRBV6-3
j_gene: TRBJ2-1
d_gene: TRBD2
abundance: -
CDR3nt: TGTGCCAGCAGTTTTCCTCTAGCGGGAGGCCCGCTTGGGCAGTTCTTC
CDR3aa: CASSFPLAGGPLGQFF

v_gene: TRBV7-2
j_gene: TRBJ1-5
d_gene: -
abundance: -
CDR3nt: TGTGCCAGCAGCTTTCGCAGCGGCCAGCCCCAGCATTTT
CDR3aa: CASSFRSGQPQHF

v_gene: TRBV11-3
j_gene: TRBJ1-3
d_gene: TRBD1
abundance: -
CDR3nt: TGTGCCAGCAGCCCCTTATCCGGGACAGCCTCTGGAAACACCATATATTTT
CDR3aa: CASSPLSGTASGNTIYF

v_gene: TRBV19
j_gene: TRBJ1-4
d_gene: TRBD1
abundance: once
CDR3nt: TGTGCCAGTCGGGGGGGACAGTTCTCCAATGAAAAACTGTTTTTT
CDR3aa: CASRGGQFSNEKLFF

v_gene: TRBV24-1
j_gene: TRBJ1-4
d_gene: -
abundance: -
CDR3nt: TGTGCCACCAGTGATTCGGGGAATAATGAAAAACTGTTTTTT
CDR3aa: CATSDSGNNEKLFF

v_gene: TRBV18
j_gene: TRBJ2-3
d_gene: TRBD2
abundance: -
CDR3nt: TGTGCCAGCTCACCACTCCCCAGGACTAGCGGGAGGGCCACTGATACGCAGTATTTT
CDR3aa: CASSPLPRTSGRATDTQYF

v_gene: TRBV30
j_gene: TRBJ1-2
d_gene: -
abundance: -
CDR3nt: TGTGCCTGGAGTGTACCCGGGAATGGCTACACCTTC
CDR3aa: CAWSVPGNGYTF

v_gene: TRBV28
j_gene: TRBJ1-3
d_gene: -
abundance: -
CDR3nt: TGTGCCAGCAGAACAGTCATGGTCAACACCATATATTTT
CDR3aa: CASRTVMVNTIYF